What follows are 3 T cell receptor beta chains derived from one specimen sequenced in a study of T cell responses to AZD1222 COVID-19 vaccine. Here immunoSEQ multiplex PCR was the method, and the copy in TCRdb shows in-frame clones only, minus some. The table has more than 50,000 clones, roughly nine tenths seen once. Sequencing was performed on peripheral blood, taken on day 0 of AZD1222 vaccination. The receptors originated from an adult in good health.

This clone was seen only once. The sample has other DNA sequences that encode this CDR3 too. This chain joins TRBV2 and TRBJ2-5; D is unclear. Germline V CDR1 and CDR2: SNHLY, FYNNEI. The CDR3 loop spans 15 amino acids. V lost 4 bases and J 0 bases, leaving 12 bases between the germline ends. The CDR3 protein is CASSGSGGYQETQYF. For the CDR3, the DNA is TGTGCCAGCAGTGGCTCAGGCGGCTACCAAGAGACCCAGTACTTC.

The genes are TRBV19 and TRBJ1-1; D perhaps matches TRBD1 (5 bases). This CDR3 has 13 residues. In germline, CDR1 is LNHDA, CDR2 SQIVND (reference sequence). The V end lost 6 bases, the J end lost 4 bases, and 12 bases lay between the germline ends. CDR3 region: CASRYQGGTEAFF. In nucleotides, the CDR3 is TGTGCCAGTAGATATCAGGGAGGCACTGAAGCTTTCTTT.

This chain connects TRBV5-1 to TRBJ2-1, with D uncertain. This CDR3 region has 14 residues. Germline loops: CDR1 SGHRS, CDR2 YFSETQ. V was pared by 0 bases and J by 2 bases, with 6 bases between. The CDR3 DNA reads as TGCGCCAGCAGCTTGGTAGGAGCCTACAATGAGCAGTTCTTC. Amino acids: CASSLVGAYNEQFF.